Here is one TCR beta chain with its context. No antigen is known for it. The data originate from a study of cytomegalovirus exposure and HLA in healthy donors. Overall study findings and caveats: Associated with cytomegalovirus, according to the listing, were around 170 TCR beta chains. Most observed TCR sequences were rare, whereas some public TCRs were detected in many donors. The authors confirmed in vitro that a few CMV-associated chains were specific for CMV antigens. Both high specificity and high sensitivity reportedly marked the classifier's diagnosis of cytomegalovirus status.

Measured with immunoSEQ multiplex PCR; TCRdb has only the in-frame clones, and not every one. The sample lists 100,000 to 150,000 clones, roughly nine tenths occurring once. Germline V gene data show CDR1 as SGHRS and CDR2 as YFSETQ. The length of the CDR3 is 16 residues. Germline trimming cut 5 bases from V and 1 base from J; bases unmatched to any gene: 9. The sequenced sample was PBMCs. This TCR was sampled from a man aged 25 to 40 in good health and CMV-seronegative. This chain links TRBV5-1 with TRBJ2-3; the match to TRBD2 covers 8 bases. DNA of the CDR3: TGCGCCAGCAGTCGCGCTCGGGGGGGCGGCACAGATACGCAGTATTTT. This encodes CASSRARGGGTDTQYF.